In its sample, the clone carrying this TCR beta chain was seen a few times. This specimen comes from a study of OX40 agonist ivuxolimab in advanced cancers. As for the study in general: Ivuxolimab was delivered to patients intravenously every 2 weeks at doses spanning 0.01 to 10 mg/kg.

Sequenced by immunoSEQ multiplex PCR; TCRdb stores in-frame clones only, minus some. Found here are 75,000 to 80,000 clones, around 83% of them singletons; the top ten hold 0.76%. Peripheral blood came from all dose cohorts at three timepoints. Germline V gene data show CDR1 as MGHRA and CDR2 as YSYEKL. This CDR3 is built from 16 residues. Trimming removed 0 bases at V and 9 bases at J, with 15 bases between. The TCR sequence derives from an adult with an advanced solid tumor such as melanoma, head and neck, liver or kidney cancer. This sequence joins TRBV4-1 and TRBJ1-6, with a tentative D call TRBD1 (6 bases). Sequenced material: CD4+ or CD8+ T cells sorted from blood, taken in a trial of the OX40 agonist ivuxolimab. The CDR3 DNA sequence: TGCGCCAGCAGCCAAGAGGGCAGGGGATTAGGTTCACCCCTCCACTTT. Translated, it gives CASSQEGRGLGSPLHF.